These 11 T cell receptor beta chains were all obtained from the same sample, sequenced in a study of blood T cell repertoires in COVID-19. The data were produced by immunoSEQ multiplex PCR, yet TCRdb's version contains in-frame clones alone and is incomplete. This table has 200,000 or so clones, roughly 80% appearing once. The material sequenced was peripheral blood. The receptors derive from a human donor in a cohort sampled during active COVID-19.

This chain uses TRBV19 with TRBJ2-6, with no clear D. This CDR3 spans 15 amino acids. V was shortened by 1 base and J by 0 bases, with 4 bases between the two germline ends. The germline V gene has CDR1 LNHDA and CDR2 SQIVND (reference sequence). CDR3 in DNA: TGTGCCAGTAGTATAGTGGCCTCTGGGGCCAACGTCCTGACTTTC. Translating it yields CASSIVASGANVLTF.

The rearrangement links TRBV6-6 to TRBJ1-5; D might be TRBD1 (5 bases). Germline CDR1 MNHNY, CDR2 SVGAGI (reference sequence). Trimming removed 8 bases at V and 3 bases at J, with 14 bases between. The CDR3 length is 14 residues. The CDR3 coding sequence is TGTGCCAGCGGGGGGGACGGACTCAATCAGCCCCAGCATTTT. Amino acid sequence: CASGGDGLNQPQHF.

The CDR3 DNA is TGTGCCAGCAGTTCCCGGGGGGCAAGTCCATACGAGCAGTACTTC. Protein: CASSSRGASPYEQYF. The J gene is TRBJ2-7, the V gene TRBV6-6; a weak D match, TRBD2 (7 bases). With 4 bases removed from V and 4 bases from J, the gap between germline ends came to 17 bases. Per germline, CDR1 MNHNY and CDR2 SVGAGI (reference sequence). The CDR3 runs to 15 residues.

The chain employs TRBV30 and TRBJ2-4; TRBD1 is a possible D gene (5 bases). Trimming stripped 4 bases from V and 0 bases from J, with 10 bases between. Germline CDR1 and CDR2: GTSNPN and SVGIG (reference sequence). The CDR3 covers 14 residues. For the CDR3, the DNA is TGTGCCTGGAAGGGGCAGCTAGCCAAAAACATTCAGTACTTC. It specifies CAWKGQLAKNIQYF.

A remark on this clone: The junction differs from germline at one of its ends, possibly a read error. The chain combines TRBV4-1 with TRBJ2-1; 9 bases line up with TRBD1. The CDR3 runs to 11 residues. Looked up from germline, CDR1 is MGHRA and CDR2 is YSYEKL. This chain's CDR3 is CASSQERDRVF. CDR3 sequence (DNA): TGCGCCAGCAGCCAAGAACGGGACAGGGTCTTC.

The rearrangement joins TRBV9 to TRBJ2-2, with 13 bases fitting TRBD2. V shed 3 bases, J shed 11 bases, and the junction held 4 bases outside the gene matches. The germline CDR1 and CDR2 sequences are SGDLS and YYNGEE. This CDR3 has 14 amino acids. The DNA for the CDR3 is TGTGCCAGCAGCGCAGGACTAGCGGGAGTCGAGCTGTTTTTT. This encodes CASSAGLAGVELFF. Full variable domain (missing parts from reference TRBV9 and TRBJ2-2): DSGVTQTPKHLITATGQRVTLRCSPRSGDLSVYWYQQSLDQGLQFLIQYYNGEERAKGNILERFSAQQFPDLHSELNLSSLELGDSALYFCASSAGLAGVELFFGEGSRLTVL.

This clone was seen at least ten times. Other DNA sequences in this sample translate to the same CDR3. CDR3 protein: CSADRGTEAFF. The CDR3 DNA is TGCAGTGCGGACAGGGGGACTGAAGCTTTCTTT. The chain carries TRBV20-1 and TRBJ1-1, with 10 bases matching TRBD1. In germline, CDR1 is DFQATT, CDR2 SNEGSKA (reference sequence). V was pared by 6 bases and J by 5 bases, with 0 bases of the junction left unmatched. CDR3 length equals 11 residues.

This clone was found a few times. The V and J genes are TRBV9 and TRBJ1-3, with no clear D. This CDR3 comprises 13 residues. In germline, CDR1 is SGDLS, CDR2 YYNGEE. V lost 0 bases to trimming and J lost 5 bases, with 6 bases between them. The CDR3 bases are TGTGCCAGCAGCGTAGGCGGGCGAAACACCATATATTTT. It encodes CASSVGGRNTIYF. Full variable domain (missing parts from reference TRBV9 and TRBJ1-3): DSGVTQTPKHLITATGQRVTLRCSPRSGDLSVYWYQQSLDQGLQFLIQYYNGEERAKGNILERFSAQQFPDLHSELNLSSLELGDSALYFCASSVGGRNTIYFGEGSWLTVV.

The chain is built from TRBV6-4 and TRBJ2-3, with 7 bases identical to TRBD2. In germline, CDR1 is MRHNA, CDR2 SNTAGT. V shed 4 bases and J 0 bases; nucleotides not matched to a gene: 1. The CDR3 is 14 residues long. Here the CDR3 reads CASSGGGSTDTQYF. The CDR3 DNA follows: TGTGCCAGCAGTGGGGGGGGGAGCACAGATACGCAGTATTTT.

The chain carries TRBV11-2 and TRBJ1-6; TRBD1 aligns across 7 bases. Germline V gene lookup returns CDR1 SGHAT and CDR2 FQNNGV. The CDR3 extends over 15 amino acids. Unmatched junction bases numbered 6, after V lost 5 bases and J lost 5 bases. The CDR3 protein is CASSLWGQNNSPLHF. DNA for the CDR3: TGTGCCAGCAGCCTGTGGGGACAGAATAATTCACCCCTCCACTTT.

This chain connects TRBV15 to TRBJ2-3, with D unclear. In germline, CDR1 is LNHNV, CDR2 YYDKDF (reference sequence). Between the trimmed V and J ends, which lost 0 bases and 9 bases, there was a span of 7 bases. This CDR3 comprises 12 residues. CDR3 amino acids: CATSRDRGTQYF. The CDR3 DNA sequence: TGTGCCACCAGCAGAGATAGAGGCACGCAGTATTTT.